These 8 T cell receptor beta chains originate from one sample sequenced in a study of CD8 T cells in Susac syndrome. After extraction with the RNeasy kit, 0.5 to 1 ug of the RNA was reverse transcribed using random hexamers. TCRdb re-called the immunoSEQ multiplex PCR reads with MiXCR, one entry per CDR3 protein. The table records 150,000 to 200,000 distinct CDR3 sequences, about 95% of them present only once. What was sequenced was CD8+ T cells from PBMCs. Receptors were obtained from a human donor with multiple sclerosis.

The CDR3 DNA reads TGTGCCACCGTTGATGAGGACAGGGGGTACGAGCAGTACTTC. Translation gives CATVDEDRGYEQYF. J is TRBJ2-7 and V is TRBV24-1, with TRBD1 identical over 10 bases. The CDR3 extends over 14 amino acids. The germline gives CDR1 KGHDR, CDR2 SFDVKD. Germline trimming cut 9 bases from V and 4 bases from J; bases unmatched to any gene: 8.

This clonotype was seen only a few times. This sequence joins TRBV7-2 and TRBJ1-2; D is unclear. V lost 4 bases, J lost 7 bases, and 13 bases lay in between. CDR3 length: 13 residues. Germline values: CDR1 SGHTA, CDR2 FQGNSA. In nucleotides, the CDR3 is TGTGCCAGCAGCTACTATTGGGGTTTTGGCTACACCTTC. It codes for CASSYYWGFGYTF. Full variable domain (missing parts from reference TRBV7-2 and TRBJ1-2): GAGVSQSPSNKVTEKGKDVELRCDPISGHTALYWYRQSLGQGLEFLIYFQGNSAPDKSGLPSDRFSAERTGGSVSTLTIQRTQQEDSAVYLCASSYYWGFGYTFGSGTRLTVV.

The V gene is TRBV28, the J gene TRBJ2-1, with D possibly being TRBD2 (5 bases). The V end was cut by 3 bases, the J end by 7 bases, with 19 bases between. The germline CDR1 and CDR2 sequences are MDHEN and SYDVKM. CDR3 size: 16 residues. The CDR3 reads CASSFEGHRRRNEQFF. The DNA of the CDR3 is TGTGCCAGCAGTTTTGAAGGTCACCGGCGGAGGAATGAGCAGTTCTTC.

This chain links TRBV24-1 with TRBJ2-1, with TRBD2 matching over 10 bases. The CDR3 consists of 14 residues. CDR1 KGHDR and CDR2 SFDVKD come from the germline V gene. Losses at the gene ends were 4 bases for V and 7 bases for J; bases not matched to a gene: 3. The CDR3 DNA follows: TGTGCCACCAGTGACACGGGACTAGCGAATGAGCAGTTCTTC. Its translation: CATSDTGLANEQFF.

The chain combines TRBV4-2 with TRBJ2-3; 10 nucleotides line up with TRBD2. Trimming at V came to 3 bases and at J to 2 bases, leaving 2 bases not matched to a gene. The CDR3 length is 15 residues. Germline-derived CDR1 and CDR2 are LGHNA and YNFKEQ. The CDR3 loop reads CASSHLAGDTDTQYF. The CDR3 DNA reads as TGTGCCAGCAGCCACCTAGCGGGAGACACAGATACGCAGTATTTT.

The gene calls are TRBV20-1 and TRBJ2-1; 8 bases line up with TRBD2. J was trimmed by 6 bases and V by 0 bases; bases with no gene match: 10. This CDR3 is 16 amino acids long. Germline CDR1 and CDR2: DFQATT and SNEGSKA (reference sequence). The CDR3: CSARDLTGGPCNEQFF. The CDR3 DNA sequence: TGCAGTGCTAGAGATTTGACGGGAGGGCCTTGCAATGAGCAGTTCTTC.

This chain uses TRBV3-1 with TRBJ2-1; 13 bases align to TRBD2. The germline gives CDR1 LGHDT, CDR2 YNNKEL (reference sequence). V shed 4 bases, J shed 8 bases, and the junction held 14 bases outside the gene matches. This CDR3 has 18 amino acids. CDR3 amino acids: CASSLSVAGTSGTHEQFF. CDR3 in DNA: TGTGCCAGCAGCCTAAGTGTAGCCGGGACTAGCGGGACGCATGAGCAGTTCTTC.

Written as DNA, the CDR3 is TGTGCCAGCAGCCCCCCGGCCGGGACAGACCAAGAGACCCAGTACTTC. It yields the protein CASSPPAGTDQETQYF. The V call is TRBV7-9, the J call TRBJ2-5; 7 nucleotides agree with TRBD1. J lost 0 bases, V lost 5 bases, and 9 bases had no gene match. The CDR3 length is 16 residues. Germline CDR1 reads SEHNR; CDR2 reads FQNEAQ (reference sequence).